Each of the 18 T cell receptor beta chains below was sequenced from the same sample in a study of cytomegalovirus exposure and HLA in healthy donors. Use of 60 Vbeta and 13 Jbeta primers characterized the PCR. Method: immunoSEQ multiplex PCR; TCRdb's copy keeps in-frame clones and lacks some. This sample has some 110,000 clones, with 79% found just once. Sequencing was carried out using PBMCs. Every receptor here comes from a woman between 18 and 29 years old in good health and CMV-seropositive.

This rearrangement joins TRBV27 to TRBJ2-3, with no clear D. The CDR3 spans 14 residues. The ends were cut back, 0 bases at V and 1 base at J, with 5 bases in the middle. Germline CDR1 and CDR2: MNHEY and SMNVEV (reference sequence). The CDR3, as DNA: TGTGCCAGCAGTTTATCCCAGGGCACAGATACGCAGTATTTT. Protein: CASSLSQGTDTQYF.

The chain joins TRBV28 to TRBJ2-1, with 13 bases lining up with TRBD2. The germline V gene has CDR1 MDHEN and CDR2 SYDVKM. The CDR3 sequence is 15 residues long. J gave up 9 bases and V 5 bases, and 7 bases lay outside the gene matches. The CDR3 DNA reads TGTGCCAGCAGTCCTGGGACTAGCGGGATTGGTGAGCAGTTCTTC. Translating it yields CASSPGTSGIGEQFF.

This sequence joins TRBV5-1 and TRBJ2-7; 9 positions match TRBD1. The germline V gene encodes CDR1 SGHRS and CDR2 YFSETQ. Trimming at V came to 2 bases and at J to 1 base, leaving 4 bases not matched to a gene. The CDR3 runs 15 residues. The CDR3 reads CASSFSGQGSYEQYF. The CDR3 coding sequence is TGCGCCAGCAGCTTCTCGGGACAGGGTTCCTACGAGCAGTACTTC.

This clone was detected a few times. V gene TRBV4-1 combines with J gene TRBJ2-3; 10 nucleotides agree with TRBD2. Germline V gene lookup returns CDR1 MGHRA and CDR2 YSYEKL. This CDR3 contains 16 residues. The J segment lost 4 bases and the V segment lost 7 bases, leaving 11 bases of the junction unmatched. CDR3 sequence (DNA): TGCGCCAGCACGAAGGGGGCTAGCGGGAGCGCAGATACGCAGTATTTT. Protein sequence: CASTKGASGSADTQYF.

J is TRBJ1-2 and V is TRBV30; D not certain. The CDR3 consists of 13 residues. Germline CDR1 and CDR2: GTSNPN and SVGIG (reference sequence). V was pared by 3 bases and J by 2 bases, with 10 bases between. The CDR3 region is CAWSGEENYGYTF. The CDR3 nucleotides read TGTGCCTGGAGCGGTGAGGAAAACTATGGCTACACCTTC. The whole variable domain, filled in from reference TRBV30 and TRBJ1-2, reads SQTIHQWPATLVQPVGSPLSLECTVEGTSNPNLYWYRQAAGRGLQLLFYSVGIGQISSEVPQNLSASRPQDRQFILSSKKLLLSDSGFYLCAWSGEENYGYTFGSGTRLTVV.

The chain joins TRBV7-9 to TRBJ2-1; D is unresolved. The germline V gene has CDR1 SEHNR and CDR2 FQNEAQ (reference sequence). This CDR3 has 14 amino acids. Deletions cut 1 base from V and 2 bases from J, with 6 bases between. CDR3 residues: CASSLGAPYNEQFF. Written as DNA, the CDR3 is TGTGCCAGCAGCTTAGGGGCACCCTACAATGAGCAGTTCTTC.

This clone was detected only a few times. The rearrangement joins TRBV7-8 to TRBJ2-7; 7 bases align to TRBD1. The CDR3 length is 17 residues. Trimming removed 1 base from V and 0 bases from J; junction bases left unmatched: 9. Germline V gene lookup returns CDR1 SGHVS and CDR2 FQNEAQ. The CDR3 nucleotides read TGTGCCAGCAGCTTAGTATCGGGGACAGATCCCTCCTACGAGCAGTACTTC. This gives the protein CASSLVSGTDPSYEQYF.

This chain links TRBV18 with TRBJ2-7, with 8 bases identical to TRBD2. The trim removed 2 bases at V and 4 bases at J, leaving 10 bases unmatched. The CDR3 consists of 16 residues. Germline V gene data show CDR1 as KGHSH and CDR2 as LQKENI. CDR3 in amino acids: CASSPGFGRGAYEQYF. The DNA of the CDR3 is TGTGCCAGCTCACCAGGATTTGGGCGGGGGGCGTACGAGCAGTACTTC.

V and J are TRBV10-3 and TRBJ2-7, with D perhaps matching TRBD2 (7 bases). V lost 3 bases to trimming and J lost 5 bases, with 14 bases between them. The germline CDR1 and CDR2 sequences are ENHRY and SYGVKD. This CDR3 is built from 14 residues. CDR3 in DNA: TGTGCCATCAGTGACGGAAGGGGGGGCCACGAGCAGTACTTC. Translation gives CAISDGRGGHEQYF.

The chain carries TRBV27 and TRBJ1-2; possible D gene TRBD1, 5 bases. The V gene's germline CDR1 is MNHEY and CDR2 SMNVEV (reference sequence). The CDR3 has 14 amino acids. Trimming removed 0 bases from V and 8 bases from J, with 13 bases in between. The CDR3 nucleotides are TGTGCCAGCAGTTTATCCCCCAGGGTTCGCGGCTACACCTTC. Its protein product is CASSLSPRVRGYTF.

The chain employs TRBV18 and TRBJ2-7; a possible D gene is TRBD1 (6 bases). Germline V gene sequence: CDR1 KGHSH, CDR2 LQKENI. V was shortened by 5 bases and J by 3 bases, with 14 bases between the two germline ends. There are 14 residues in the CDR3. CDR3 DNA sequence: TGTGCCAGCTCAACCTACAGGGAAAGCTACGAGCAGTACTTC. Its protein product is CASSTYRESYEQYF.

Note on this clone: At one end the junction does not follow the germline gene, possibly because of a read error. This chain joins TRBV19 and TRBJ2-1; possibly TRBD2 for D (5 bases). CDR1 LNHDA and CDR2 SQIVND come from the germline V gene (reference sequence). The CDR3 has 15 residues. CDR3 DNA sequence: TGTGCCAGTAGTCGTGGAGGAACAGTATACAGTGAGCAGTTCTTC. Its protein is CASSRGGTVYSEQFF. The whole variable domain, filled in from reference TRBV19 and TRBJ2-1, reads DGGITQSPKYLFRKEGQNVTLSCEQNLNHDAMYWYRQDPGQGLRLIYYSQIVNDFQKGDIAEGYSVSREKKESFPLTVTSAQKNPTAFYLCASSRGGTVYSEQFFGPGTRLTVL.

Comments on this clone: A far larger clone is one nucleotide away, so this likely arose from a read error. This rearrangement joins TRBV7-9 to TRBJ2-4; maybe TRBD2 (6 bases). Germline-derived CDR1 and CDR2 are SEHNR and FQNEAQ (reference sequence). The CDR3 length is 16 residues. The CDR3 reads CSSSTRDFIAKNIQYF. The CDR3 DNA is TGTTCCAGCAGCACCCGGGACTTTATAGCCAAAAACATTCAGTACTTC. Complete variable domain (other parts from reference TRBV7-9 and TRBJ2-4): DTGVSQNPRHKITKRGQNVTFRCDPISEHNRLYWYRQTLGQGPEFLTYFQNEAQLEKSRLLSDRFSAERPKGSFSTLEIQRTEQGDSAMYLCSSSTRDFIAKNIQYFGAGTRLSVL.

V and J are TRBV7-8 and TRBJ2-2; a weak D match, TRBD1 (6 bases). The CDR3 is made up of 15 amino acids. The ends were cut back, 5 bases at V and 1 base at J, with 11 bases in the middle. The germline CDR1 and CDR2 sequences are SGHVS and FQNEAQ. As DNA, the CDR3 is TGTGCCAGCAGCATGGACAGACGGAACACCGGGGAGCTGTTTTTT. Translation: CASSMDRRNTGELFF.

The chain has TRBV11-2 and TRBJ1-5; 8 nucleotides match TRBD1. Trimming cost V 5 bases and J 6 bases; bases outside gene matches: 12. The germline V gene encodes CDR1 SGHAT and CDR2 FQNNGV. The CDR3 consists of 16 residues. In DNA, the CDR3 is TGTGCCAGCAGCCTAGGCAGGGGGCTCGGTTTTCAGCCCCAGCATTTT. It codes for CASSLGRGLGFQPQHF.

V is TRBV11-2 and J is TRBJ1-6; 7 bases map to TRBD1. V lost 5 bases, J lost 1 base, and 5 bases stayed unmatched. The CDR3 sequence is 16 residues long. Germline loops: CDR1 SGHAT, CDR2 FQNNGV. The CDR3 loop is CASSRGTESYNSPLHF. The CDR3, as DNA: TGTGCCAGCAGCCGCGGGACAGAATCCTATAATTCACCCCTCCACTTT.

V is TRBV6-9 and J is TRBJ2-4, with 14 bases fitting TRBD2. Looked up from germline, CDR1 is MNHGY and CDR2 is SVAAGI. This CDR3 is 14 amino acids long. Trimming removed 6 bases from V and 8 bases from J; junction bases left unmatched: 3. CDR3 coding DNA: TGTGCCAGCAGGCTGGGACTAGCGGGGGACATTCAGTACTTC. Its protein product is CASRLGLAGDIQYF.

The chain is built from TRBV28 and TRBJ1-2, with a possible D match to TRBD1 (5 bases). Between the trimmed V and J ends, which lost 2 bases and 5 bases, there was a span of 15 bases. The CDR3 runs to 15 residues. The V gene's germline CDR1 is MDHEN and CDR2 SYDVKM. CDR3 amino acids: CASSLGAARLYGYTF. The CDR3 region has the DNA TGTGCCAGCAGTTTAGGGGCCGCACGATTGTATGGCTACACCTTC.